This T cell receptor beta chain is drawn from a study of cytomegalovirus exposure and HLA in healthy donors. The study, taken as a whole, reports: The majority of TCR sequences were rare, yet some public TCRs appeared in many donors.

As concerns this clone: The antigen is unknown.

Assay used: immunoSEQ multiplex PCR; TCRdb lists only in-frame clones, some missing. The repertoire holds 180,000 or so clones, 80% to 90% seen once, with approximately 1.5% in the top ten. The donors were in the roughly 130-subject validation cohort, distinct from the approximately 670-subject first cohort. The CDR3 consists of 14 residues. Trimming stripped 0 bases from V and 3 bases from J, with 12 bases between. Germline lookup yields CDR1 SQVTM and CDR2 ANQGSEA. The V gene is TRBV29-1, the J gene TRBJ2-7; D perhaps matches TRBD1 (5 bases). The source material was PBMCs. The receptor comes from a woman in her 30s in good health and CMV-seronegative. CDR3 nucleotides: TGCAGCGTTGAAGACCCAGACAGCGTCTACGAGCAGTACTTC. Translating gives CSVEDPDSVYEQYF.